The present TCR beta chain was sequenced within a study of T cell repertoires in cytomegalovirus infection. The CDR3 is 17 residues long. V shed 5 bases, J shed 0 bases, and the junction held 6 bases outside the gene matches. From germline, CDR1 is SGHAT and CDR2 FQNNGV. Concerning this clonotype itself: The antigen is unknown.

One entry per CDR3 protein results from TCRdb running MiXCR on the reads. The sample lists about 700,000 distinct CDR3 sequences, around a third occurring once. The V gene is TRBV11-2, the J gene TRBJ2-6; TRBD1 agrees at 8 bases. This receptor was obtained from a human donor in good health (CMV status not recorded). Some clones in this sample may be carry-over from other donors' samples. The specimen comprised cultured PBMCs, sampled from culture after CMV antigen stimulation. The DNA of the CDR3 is TGTGCCAGCAGCCAACCGGGACAGGCCTCTGGGGCCAACGTCCTGACTTTC. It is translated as CASSQPGQASGANVLTF.